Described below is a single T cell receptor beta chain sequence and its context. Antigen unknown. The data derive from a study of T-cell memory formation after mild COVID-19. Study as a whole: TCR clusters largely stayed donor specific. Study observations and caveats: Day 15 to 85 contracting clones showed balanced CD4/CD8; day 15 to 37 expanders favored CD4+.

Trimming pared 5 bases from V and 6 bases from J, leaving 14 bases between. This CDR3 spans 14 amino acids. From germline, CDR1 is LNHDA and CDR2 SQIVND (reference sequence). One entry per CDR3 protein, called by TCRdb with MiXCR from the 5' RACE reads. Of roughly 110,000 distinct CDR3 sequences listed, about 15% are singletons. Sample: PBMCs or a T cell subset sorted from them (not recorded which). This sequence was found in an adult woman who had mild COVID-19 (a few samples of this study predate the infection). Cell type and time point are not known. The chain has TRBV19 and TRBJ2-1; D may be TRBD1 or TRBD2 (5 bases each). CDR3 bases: TGTGCCAGTAGTTTGGATCGGGACGGCAATGAGCAGTTCTTC. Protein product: CASSLDRDGNEQFF.